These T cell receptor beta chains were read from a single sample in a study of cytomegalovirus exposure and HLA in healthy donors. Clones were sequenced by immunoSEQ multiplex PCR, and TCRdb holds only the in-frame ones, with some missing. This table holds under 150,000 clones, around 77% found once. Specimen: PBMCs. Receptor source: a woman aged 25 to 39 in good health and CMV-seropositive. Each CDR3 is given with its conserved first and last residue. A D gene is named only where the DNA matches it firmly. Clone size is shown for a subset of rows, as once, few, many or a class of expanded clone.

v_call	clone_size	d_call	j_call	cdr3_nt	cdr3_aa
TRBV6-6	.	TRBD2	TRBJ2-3	TGTGCCACCCAAGCGGGAGCGATTGGCACAGATACGCAGTATTTT	CATQAGAIGTDTQYF
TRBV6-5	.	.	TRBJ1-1	TGTGCCAGCAGTCCCCGACAAGGCAACACTGAAGCTTTCTTT	CASSPRQGNTEAFF
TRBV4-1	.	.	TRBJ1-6	TGCGCCAGCAGCTATACCTTAGGACAGTATAATTCACCCCTCCACTTT	CASSYTLGQYNSPLHF
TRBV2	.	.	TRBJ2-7	TGTGCCATCAAGCAGGAGGCGGCATACGAGCAGTACTTC	CAIKQEAAYEQYF
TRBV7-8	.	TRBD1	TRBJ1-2	TGTGCCAGCAGCAACCGACAGGGGGCGGGTTATGGCTACACCTTC	CASSNRQGAGYGYTF
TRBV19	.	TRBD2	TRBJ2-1	TGTGCCAGTAGTGGGGGAGGGGTGTTTAAGCAGTTCTTC	CASSGGGVFKQFF
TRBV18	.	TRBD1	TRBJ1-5	TGTGCCAACTCGAGGGACAGGGTCAATCAGCCCCAGCATTTT	CANSRDRVNQPQHF
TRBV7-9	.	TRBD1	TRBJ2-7	TGTGCCAGCAGCTCGCAGGGGGTAGGTGTGTACGAGCAGTACTTC	CASSSQGVGVYEQYF
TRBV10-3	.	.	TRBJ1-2	TGTGCCATCAGTGAGGGGGGGGGCTACACCTTC	CAISEGGGYTF
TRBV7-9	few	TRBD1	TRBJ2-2	TGTGCCAGCAGCCTCGGACAGGGCGACACCGGGGAGCTGTTTTTT	CASSLGQGDTGELFF
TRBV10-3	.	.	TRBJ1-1	TGTGCCATCACGACGGGGGGAAACACTGAAGCTTTCTTT	CAITTGGNTEAFF